The 5 T cell receptor beta chains in this list originate from one sample, sequenced in a study of T cell responses to AZD1222 COVID-19 vaccine. Method: immunoSEQ multiplex PCR; TCRdb's copy keeps in-frame clones and lacks some. The table lists 75,000 to 95,000 clones, approximately 89% of them singletons. The material sequenced was peripheral blood, taken 28 days after the second AZD1222 dose. The receptors derive from an adult who received the AZD1222 COVID-19 vaccine.

The rearrangement links TRBV11-2 to TRBJ2-5; D possibly corresponds to TRBD1 (6 bases). The CDR3 runs to 14 residues. Germline CDR1 reads SGHAT; CDR2 reads FQNNGV. V was shortened by 6 bases and J by 2 bases, with 13 bases between the two germline ends. CDR3 region: CASRPDRFQETQYF. CDR3 coding DNA: TGTGCCAGCAGACCTGACAGGTTTCAAGAGACCCAGTACTTC. Combining the CDR3 with reference TRBV11-2 and TRBJ2-5 gives the whole variable domain EAGVAQSPRYKIIEKRQSVAFWCNPISGHATLYWYQQILGQGPKLLIQFQNNGVVDDSQLPKDRFSAERLKGVDSTLKIQPAKLEDSAVYLCASRPDRFQETQYFGPGTRLLVL.

The genes are TRBV4-2 and TRBJ2-7; D gene unclear. The length of the CDR3 is 13 residues. CDR1 is LGHNA, CDR2 YNFKEQ, per germline. Trimming stripped 0 bases from V and 3 bases from J, with 6 bases between. CDR3: CASSQEGNYEQYF. CDR3 nucleotides: TGTGCCAGCAGCCAAGAGGGGAACTACGAGCAGTACTTC.

This clone was observed once. This chain joins TRBV13 and TRBJ1-2, with D tentatively TRBD1 (5 bases). Germline assignment: CDR1 PRHDT and CDR2 FYEKMQ (reference sequence). Trimming took off 3 bases at V and 4 bases at J, with 9 bases between the two ends. The CDR3 spans 13 residues. Here the CDR3 DNA reads TGTGCCAGCAGCTTCCAGGGAGTCTATGGCTACACCTTC. It yields the protein CASSFQGVYGYTF.

The J gene is TRBJ2-1, the V gene TRBV5-4; D assignment may be TRBD1 or TRBD2 (5 bases each). Looked up from germline, CDR1 is SGHNT and CDR2 is YYREEE (reference sequence). The V gene lost 5 bases and the J gene lost 7 bases, with 10 bases spanning the gap. This CDR3 spans 12 amino acids. CDR3 sequence: CASRGESNEQFF. CDR3 DNA sequence: TGTGCCAGCAGAGGGGAGTCGAATGAGCAGTTCTTC.

The chain recombines TRBV3-1 (or the pseudogene TRBV3-2) with TRBJ1-1; D may be TRBD1 (5 bases). CDR3 length: 15 amino acids. CDR1 is LGHDT and CDR2 is YNNKEL in the germline V gene (reference sequence). The V gene lost 0 bases and the J gene lost 2 bases, with 10 bases spanning the gap. CDR3 loop: CASSQDAGGNTEAFF. The CDR3 coding sequence is TGTGCCAGCAGCCAAGATGCCGGGGGTAACACTGAAGCTTTCTTT.